Following are 5 T cell receptor beta chains from one sample sequenced in a study of chemoradiotherapy in HPV16-positive cancers. Clones were read by immunoSEQ multiplex PCR, and TCRdb kept only the in-frame ones, dropping some. The data hold roughly 23,000 clones, with more than 90% observed a single time. Specimen: blood, collected from a patient who underwent chemoradiotherapy. These receptors all stem from a human donor with HPV-associated anogenital cancer.

V is TRBV6-6 and J is TRBJ1-1; D is possibly TRBD1 (5 bases). Looked up from germline, CDR1 is MNHNY and CDR2 is SVGAGI (reference sequence). This CDR3 is built from 12 residues. Between the trimmed V and J ends, which lost 7 bases and 7 bases, there was a span of 13 bases. The CDR3 sequence: CASNRGKSEAFF. CDR3 bases: TGTGCCAGCAACCGGGGGAAAAGTGAAGCTTTCTTT.

This chain links TRBV7-6 with TRBJ2-5, with D possibly TRBD1 on 7 matching bases. CDR1 SGHVS and CDR2 FNYEAQ come from the germline V gene. The CDR3 spans 18 residues. The V end was cut by 3 bases, the J end by 2 bases, with 22 bases between. CDR3 amino acids: CASSLNRGSVRGQETQYF. CDR3 bases: TGTGCCAGCAGCTTGAACAGGGGAAGTGTTCGGGGGCAAGAGACCCAGTACTTC.

This clone was detected only once. This chain uses TRBV6-6 with TRBJ1-2; D gene unclear. The germline CDR1 and CDR2 sequences are MNHNY and SVGAGI (reference sequence). V lost 2 bases to trimming and J lost 3 bases, with 7 bases between them. The length of the CDR3 is 13 residues. The CDR3 sequence: CASSYRTDYGYTF. The DNA of the CDR3 is TGTGCCAGCAGTTACAGGACGGACTATGGCTACACCTTC.

The CDR3 DNA is TGCAGCAGTCAGCGGGACAGCCGGGGGGGCACAGATACGCAGTATTTT. It specifies CSSQRDSRGGTDTQYF. The V and J genes are TRBV29-1 and TRBJ2-3; possibly TRBD1 or TRBD2 for D (7 bases each). V was shortened by 8 bases and J by 1 base, with 22 bases between the two germline ends. This CDR3 region has 16 residues. Germline V gene sequence: CDR1 SQVTM, CDR2 ANQGSEA.

The V call is TRBV7-6, the J call TRBJ2-5; 7 nucleotides align to TRBD2. This CDR3 has 14 residues. Germline V lookup: CDR1 SGHVS, CDR2 FNYEAQ. Trimming removed 5 bases from V and 5 bases from J; junction bases left unmatched: 8. The CDR3 reads CASSPSGLPETQYF. The CDR3 DNA reads TGTGCCAGCAGCCCATCGGGACTACCGGAGACCCAGTACTTC.